This T cell receptor (beta chain) was obtained from a study of T cell clonotyping in hematopoietic cell transplantation (dated by TCRdb to 2020 to 2022). As for the study more broadly: In the study, approximately 140 blood samples were gathered from a few dozen consecutive transplant recipients and their related donors. Patient recruitment ran from late 2015 to early 2017, and follow-up continued until September 2020 or death. The paper as a whole reports these results and caveats: The sample size was limited, and because cells were not sorted, the contributions of CD4 and CD8 repertoires could not be separated. Only a small fraction of recipient repertoires overlapped donor repertoires, with over 95% appearing de novo at the given depth. A decrease in recipient TCR diversity was observed after transplant, and a progressive increase in pathologically expanded clonotypes was seen from day 30 to day 180. Broader TCR repertoire diversity after transplant was predicted by Inverse Simpson Index values from donors and from recipients before transplant.

On this clone itself: The clone's antigen remains unknown. Base qualities are missing; no much larger clone stands one base away.

Blood samples for TCR beta sequencing were provided by related transplant donors. Nuclei Lysis Solution was used to extract genomic DNA from fresh or cryopreserved unfractionated peripheral blood mononuclear cells. With the immunoSEQ assay, which is a bias-controlled multiplex PCR relying on V- and J-specific primers, TCR beta CDR3 regions were amplified from genomic DNA. In a second PCR step, a proprietary barcode and Illumina adapter sequences were attached to the CDR3 amplicons. CDR3 libraries were sequenced on an Illumina MiSeq instrument. In the paper's pipeline: Export and quality control were handled in immunoSEQ Analyzer 3.0, while downstream analyses relied on R Bioconductor and Immunarch. Only productive rearrangements within the normalized downsampled data set were used in the calculation of repertoire metrics. In the normalized cohort, a clonotype counted as pathologically expanded if the clonotype was larger than 5 templates. The Inverse Simpson Index served as the measure of repertoire diversity. CMV-specificity analyses were carried out on the non-normalized data set to capture all clonotypes. TCRdb limited this immuneACCESS table to in-frame rearrangements with V and J called. A share of clones is missing; checked studies link under half to unresolved V genes, and the rest is unexplained. The V and J calls and clone size were taken over from that table, and D and trimming were inferred from the DNA. This sample holds over 25,000 clones; approximately 96% were observed only once. The top ten constitute 1.1% to 1.5% of the sample.

Sequenced sample: peripheral blood mononuclear cells. The origin of this receptor is a man in his fifties in good health. Some clones in this sample may be carry-over from other donors' samples.

Here is the DNA: TGTGCCAGCAGCTTAGGGTGGTCTGGAAACACCATATATTTT. This sequence encodes CASSLGWSGNTIYF. The sequence links TRBV7-2 to TRBJ1-3; the D gene cannot be resolved reliably. CDR1 and CDR2, looked up from the germline V gene, are SGHTA and FQGNSA. Including the terminal cysteine and phenylalanine, the CDR3 comprises 14 residues. Only the CDR3 region is kept as DNA, spanning 42 bases read in frame from base 1. The trim is 1 base for V and 1 base for J, with a gap of 5 bases between the germline ends.